This entry lists 27 T cell receptor beta chains sequenced from one sample in a study of shared clonotypes between healthy human individuals. The assay was immunoSEQ multiplex PCR, and TCRdb's table has in-frame clones only and misses some. The table lists nearly 600,000 clones, roughly 95% of them singletons. Naive CD8 cells comprised CD45RO-negative, CCR7-positively selected cells, excluding terminally differentiated effector memory CD45RA+ cells. Input material: naive CD8+ T cells sorted from blood. These receptors all stem from a woman in her twenties or thirties in good health.

V is TRBV11-1 and J is TRBJ2-3; the D is unclear. Germline values: CDR1 SGHAT, CDR2 FQDESV (reference sequence). The CDR3 loop spans 13 amino acids. Trimming took 5 bases from V and 2 from J, leaving 8 bases between them. The CDR3 coding sequence is TGTGCCAGCAGCCAGATGGACACAGATACGCAGTATTTT. It codes for CASSQMDTDTQYF. Full variable domain (outside the CDR3, taken from reference TRBV11-1 and TRBJ2-3): EAEVAQSPRYKITEKSQAVAFWCDPISGHATLYWYRQILGQGPELLVQFQDESVVDDSQLPKDRFSAERLKGVDSTLKIQPAELGDSAMYLCASSQMDTDTQYFGPGTRLTVL.

The chain links TRBV16 to TRBJ2-5; D unclear. In germline, CDR1 is KGHSY, CDR2 FQNENV. Trimming shortened V by 0 bases and J by 1 base, and 9 bases separated the two germline ends. CDR3 length equals 15 residues. The DNA of the CDR3 is TGTGCCAGCAGCCAATCAGCAGGCTCCCAAGAGACCCAGTACTTC. It specifies CASSQSAGSQETQYF.

The chain carries TRBV28 and TRBJ1-1; the D is unclear. This CDR3 spans 14 amino acids. V lost 3 bases to trimming and J lost 1 base, with 9 bases between them. Per the germline V gene, CDR1 is MDHEN and CDR2 is SYDVKM. CDR3 sequence reads: CASSFDQSNTEAFF. CDR3 DNA: TGTGCCAGCAGTTTCGACCAATCGAACACTGAAGCTTTCTTT.

The table lists this clone with a count of one. This chain connects TRBV6-1 to TRBJ1-2; 8 bases agree with TRBD1. This CDR3 is built from 13 residues. V dropped 4 bases and J dropped 5; count of bases not matched to a gene: 3. Germline V lookup: CDR1 MNHNS, CDR2 SASEGT. The DNA for the CDR3 is TGTGCCAGCAGTGTAGGGACAGGATATGGCTACACCTTC. It translates to CASSVGTGYGYTF.

This chain links TRBV6-5 with TRBJ2-7, with D possibly TRBD2 on 6 matching bases. V was trimmed by 0 bases and J by 1 base, leaving 10 bases between them. The CDR3 length is 15 residues. CDR1 MNHEY and CDR2 SVGAGI come from the germline V gene. CDR3 region: CASSYSLGSSYEQYF. CDR3 bases: TGTGCCAGCAGTTACTCCCTCGGGAGTTCCTACGAGCAGTACTTC.

This chain uses TRBV28 with TRBJ2-7; tentative D call: TRBD1 (6 bases). Between the trimmed V and J ends, which lost 3 bases and 4 bases, there was a span of 16 bases. CDR3 length equals 15 residues. Germline values: CDR1 MDHEN, CDR2 SYDVKM. This chain's CDR3 is CASSFSGTTSYEQYF. The CDR3 DNA reads as TGTGCCAGCAGTTTTTCCGGGACAACTTCTTACGAGCAGTACTTC.

This chain connects TRBV5-6 to TRBJ1-3; tentative D call: TRBD1 (6 bases). V was cut by 5 bases and J by 3 bases, with 9 bases left in between. This CDR3 contains 13 residues. Germline lookup yields CDR1 SGHDT and CDR2 YYEEEE. Written as DNA, the CDR3 is TGTGCCAGCAGGTCAGGGGTTGGAAACACCATATATTTT. It yields the protein CASRSGVGNTIYF.

The CDR3 DNA is TGTGCCAGCAGCCAAGTGACGGCTGAAGCTTTCTTT. Its translation is CASSQVTAEAFF. This chain connects TRBV14 to TRBJ1-1; D unclear. The CDR3 is 12 residues long. CDR1 and CDR2 (germline): SGHDN, FVKESK. V dropped 1 base and J dropped 6 bases, with 6 bases sitting between them. Supplemented by reference TRBV14 and TRBJ1-1, the full variable domain reads EAGVTQFPSHSVIEKGQTVTLRCDPISGHDNLYWYRRVMGKEIKFLLHFVKESKQDESGMPNNRFLAERTGGTYSTLKVQPAELEDSGVYFCASSQVTAEAFFGQGTRLTVV.

The J gene is TRBJ1-1, the V gene TRBV14; TRBD1 might be the D (6 bases). The germline V gene encodes CDR1 SGHDN and CDR2 FVKESK. CDR3 length: 16 amino acids. V was shortened by 4 bases and J by 2 bases, with 17 bases between the two germline ends. The CDR3 region has the DNA TGTGCCAGCAGCCTTCAACAGGGCTGGCTTAACACTGAAGCTTTCTTT. It codes for CASSLQQGWLNTEAFF.

The chain uses TRBV2 and TRBJ1-1; D perhaps matches TRBD1 (6 bases). With 6 bases removed from V and 5 bases from J, the gap between germline ends came to 10 bases. The V gene's germline CDR1 is SNHLY and CDR2 FYNNEI. The CDR3 sequence is 12 residues long. CDR3 bases: TGTGCCAGCAGGGACAGAAGTACTGAAGCTTTCTTT. Translated: CASRDRSTEAFF.

The chain employs TRBV2 and TRBJ1-1; D unresolved. There are 13 residues in the CDR3. Trimming took off 7 bases at V and 4 bases at J, with 13 bases between the two ends. CDR1 is SNHLY and CDR2 is FYNNEI in the germline V gene. The CDR3 DNA sequence: TGTGCCAGCAACGCAGGAAGTATCACTGAAGCTTTCTTT. It translates to CASNAGSITEAFF.

The chain links TRBV7-9 to TRBJ2-5; D is perhaps TRBD2 (6 bases). CDR1 and CDR2 from the germline V gene are SEHNR and FQNEAQ (reference sequence). This CDR3 is 13 amino acids long. Trimming took off 6 bases at V and 4 bases at J, with 12 bases between the two ends. The CDR3 spells CASSRLERETQYF. The CDR3 bases are TGTGCCAGCAGTCGACTAGAGCGAGAGACCCAGTACTTC.

The chain carries TRBV2 and TRBJ2-7, with a weak D call TRBD2 (5 bases). The CDR3 is 11 residues long. Trimming took off 10 bases at V and 3 bases at J, with 10 bases between the two ends. Germline assignment: CDR1 SNHLY and CDR2 FYNNEI. CDR3 region: CANRLSYEQYF. The CDR3, as DNA: TGTGCCAACAGACTAAGCTACGAGCAGTACTTC.

V is TRBV7-7 and J is TRBJ2-1; tentative D call: TRBD2 (7 bases). V lost 3 bases and J lost 7, with 13 bases in between. The germline V gene has CDR1 SSHAT and CDR2 FNYEAQ (reference sequence). The CDR3 covers 14 residues. CDR3 in amino acids: CASSFGGPRNEQFF. CDR3 DNA: TGTGCCAGCAGCTTCGGGGGGCCTAGGAATGAGCAGTTCTTC.

The V gene is TRBV7-9, the J gene TRBJ2-7; D is ambiguous. Trimming removed 7 bases at V and 12 bases at J, with 16 bases between. This CDR3 spans 11 amino acids. Looked up from germline, CDR1 is SEHNR and CDR2 is FQNEAQ (reference sequence). CDR3 nucleotides: TGTGCCAGCAAGAAGACGCCAGGACGGTACTTC. It is translated as CASKKTPGRYF. The variable domain in full, completed from reference TRBV7-9 and TRBJ2-7, reads DTGVSQNPRHKITKRGQNVTFRCDPISEHNRLYWYRQTLGQGPEFLTYFQNEAQLEKSRLLSDRFSAERPKGSFSTLEIQRTEQGDSAMYLCASKKTPGRYFGPGTRLTVT.

This sequence joins TRBV5-1 and TRBJ2-7; D assignment may be TRBD1 or TRBD2 (5 bases each). The CDR3 runs 14 residues. In germline, CDR1 is SGHRS, CDR2 YFSETQ. The germline V and J ends were trimmed by 2 bases and 2 bases, with 11 bases remaining between them. CDR3 coding DNA: TGCGCCAGCAGCTTCGGGACGGAGCCCTACGAGCAGTACTTC. This sequence encodes CASSFGTEPYEQYF. Together with reference TRBV5-1 and TRBJ2-7, the CDR3 gives the full variable domain: KAGVTQTPRYLIKTRGQQVTLSCSPISGHRSVSWYQQTPGQGLQFLFEYFSETQRNKGNFPGRFSGRQFSNSRSEMNVSTLELGDSALYLCASSFGTEPYEQYFGPGTRLTVT.

This chain connects TRBV4-1 to TRBJ2-7, with D possibly matching TRBD2 (6 bases). The length of the CDR3 is 12 residues. Germline CDR1 is MGHRA and CDR2 is YSYEKL. V was clipped by 3 bases and J by 6 bases, with 9 bases between them. The CDR3 region is CASSHVGGEQYF. Here the CDR3 DNA reads TGCGCCAGCAGCCATGTGGGAGGCGAGCAGTACTTC.

This sequence joins TRBV7-2 and TRBJ2-3; D gene unclear. The ends were cut back, 5 bases at V and 6 bases at J, with 24 bases in the middle. This CDR3 comprises 17 residues. CDR1 is SGHTA, CDR2 FQGNSA, per germline. The CDR3 DNA follows: TGTGCCAGCAGCCCCCACCGAGTGGATAGAACCTTGGATACGCAGTATTTT. Translating gives CASSPHRVDRTLDTQYF.

The chain is built from TRBV27 and TRBJ2-3, with TRBD2 matching over 8 bases. CDR1 and CDR2 from the germline V gene are MNHEY and SMNVEV (reference sequence). The V segment lost 4 bases and the J segment 2 bases; nucleotides outside the gene matches: 14. This CDR3 has 18 amino acids. CDR3 sequence reads: CASSSGTREGDHTDTQYF. The CDR3 DNA reads TGTGCCAGCAGTTCCGGGACTAGGGAGGGGGATCACACAGATACGCAGTATTTT.

J is TRBJ2-1 and V is TRBV7-9, with D hard to call. V gave up 1 base and J gave up 2 bases, with 9 bases separating them. The CDR3 runs 15 residues. Germline loops: CDR1 SEHNR, CDR2 FQNEAQ (reference sequence). CDR3 protein: CASSLVSLAYNEQFF. The DNA for the CDR3 is TGTGCCAGCAGCTTAGTGTCCCTAGCCTACAATGAGCAGTTCTTC.

The chain joins TRBV19 to TRBJ2-7; no clear D gene. The CDR3 totals 14 residues. Germline CDR1 and CDR2: LNHDA and SQIVND (reference sequence). V was cut by 4 bases and J by 0 bases, with 10 bases left in between. CDR3 sequence reads: CASSSIESSYEQYF. For the CDR3, the DNA is TGTGCCAGTAGTAGTATAGAGAGCTCCTACGAGCAGTACTTC.

This chain links TRBV11-2 with TRBJ2-1, with 9 bases fitting TRBD2. There are 18 residues in the CDR3. Germline CDR1 is SGHAT and CDR2 is FQNNGV. V lost 0 bases and J lost 0; bases outside the gene matches: 6. The CDR3 region has the DNA TGTGCCAGCAGCTTAGATCTCTGGCGGGAGGGCTCCTACAATGAGCAGTTCTTC. Translation gives CASSLDLWREGSYNEQFF.

The chain couples TRBV6-6 to TRBJ2-7; TRBD2 matches at 10 bases. V shed 8 bases, J shed 5 bases, and the junction held 9 bases outside the gene matches. Germline V gene lookup returns CDR1 MNHNY and CDR2 SVGAGI (reference sequence). The CDR3 is 14 amino acids. CDR3: CASAPSGSLNEQYF. CDR3 in DNA: TGTGCCAGCGCCCCTAGCGGGAGTTTGAACGAGCAGTACTTC.

The CDR3 spells CASSLEPGGGYEQYF. The CDR3 DNA is TGTGCCAGCAGCTTAGAGCCGGGGGGCGGGTACGAGCAGTACTTC. This rearrangement joins TRBV11-2 to TRBJ2-5, with TRBD2 as a possible D gene (7 bases). The J call may be mistaken, given a closer DNA end match to TRBJ2-7. The CDR3 spans 15 residues. Germline assignment: CDR1 SGHAT and CDR2 FQNNGV.

V usage is TRBV19 and J usage is TRBJ2-5; tentative D call: TRBD1 (5 bases). The J call may be faulty, since TRBJ2-7 better matches the DNA end. Germline lookup yields CDR1 LNHDA and CDR2 SQIVND (reference sequence). The CDR3 is made up of 14 amino acids. The CDR3 DNA follows: TGTGCCAGTAGTATGTTCGCAGGGTTGCGCGAGCAGTACTTC. Amino acids: CASSMFAGLREQYF.

The chain has TRBV7-9 and TRBJ2-7, with D maybe TRBD1 (5 bases). Trimming took 8 bases from V and 4 from J, leaving 12 bases between them. CDR3 length equals 12 residues. Germline loops: CDR1 SEHNR, CDR2 FQNEAQ (reference sequence). The CDR3 coding sequence is TGTGCCAGCGGGGAAGGGGCGTACGAGCAGTACTTC. Translation: CASGEGAYEQYF. Full variable domain (outside the CDR3, taken from reference TRBV7-9 and TRBJ2-7): DTGVSQNPRHKITKRGQNVTFRCDPISEHNRLYWYRQTLGQGPEFLTYFQNEAQLEKSRLLSDRFSAERPKGSFSTLEIQRTEQGDSAMYLCASGEGAYEQYFGPGTRLTVT.

This chain connects TRBV14 to TRBJ2-7, with 8 nucleotides matching TRBD2. V was clipped by 4 bases and J by 2 bases; unmatched bases: 10. The V gene's germline CDR1 is SGHDN and CDR2 FVKESK. The CDR3 runs to 16 residues. The CDR3 DNA sequence: TGTGCCAGCAGCCCTCCCGAAGGGACTAGAGCCTACGAGCAGTACTTC. Amino acids: CASSPPEGTRAYEQYF.